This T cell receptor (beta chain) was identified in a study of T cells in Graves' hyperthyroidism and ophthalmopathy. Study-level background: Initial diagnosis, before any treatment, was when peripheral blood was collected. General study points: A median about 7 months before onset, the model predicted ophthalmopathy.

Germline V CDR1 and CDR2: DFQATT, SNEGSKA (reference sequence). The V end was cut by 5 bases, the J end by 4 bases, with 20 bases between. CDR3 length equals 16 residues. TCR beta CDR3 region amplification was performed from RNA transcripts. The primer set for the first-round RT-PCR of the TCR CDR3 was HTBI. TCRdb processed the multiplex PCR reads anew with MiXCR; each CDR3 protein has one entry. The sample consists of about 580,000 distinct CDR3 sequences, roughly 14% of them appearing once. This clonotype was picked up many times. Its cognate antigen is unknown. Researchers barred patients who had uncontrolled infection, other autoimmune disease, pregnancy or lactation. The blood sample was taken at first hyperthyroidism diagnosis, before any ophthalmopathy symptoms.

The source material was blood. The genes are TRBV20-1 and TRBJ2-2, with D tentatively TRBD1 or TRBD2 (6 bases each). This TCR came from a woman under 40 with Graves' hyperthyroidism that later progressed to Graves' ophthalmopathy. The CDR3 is CSALSTRGGPTGELFF. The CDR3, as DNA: TGCAGTGCTCTTTCGACTAGAGGGGGTCCCACCGGGGAGCTGTTTTTT.